The 30 T cell receptor beta chains listed next were all sequenced from one sample in a study of shared clonotypes between healthy human individuals. The repertoire was sequenced with immunoSEQ multiplex PCR; TCRdb's copy has only in-frame clones and lacks some. The table lists about 1 million clones, about 80% of them singletons. Sequencing was performed on memory CD4+ T cells sorted from blood. Subset reported: CD45RA-negative fraction. The receptors derive from a man younger than 30 in good health.

Details on this clone: This sample includes further DNA sequences coding for the same CDR3. The gene calls are TRBV5-1 and TRBJ2-6; D is unresolved. The length of the CDR3 is 14 residues. CDR1 and CDR2 from the germline V gene are SGHRS and YFSETQ. With 0 bases removed from V and 4 bases from J, the gap between germline ends came to 5 bases. This CDR3 reads CASSLGAGANVLTF. The CDR3 DNA sequence: TGCGCCAGCAGCTTGGGGGCCGGGGCCAACGTCCTGACTTTC.

This sequence joins TRBV12-5 and TRBJ2-7; D ambiguous. Germline V lookup: CDR1 LGHNT, CDR2 FRNRAP. The CDR3 runs 16 residues. V was cut by 7 bases and J by 3 bases, with 22 bases left in between. CDR3 nucleotides: TGTGCTAGTGCTCGATCAATTGGGTTTGAAAACTACGAGCAGTACTTC. Translated, it gives CASARSIGFENYEQYF.

As to this clone: Different DNA sequences within this sample yield the same CDR3. J is TRBJ1-5 and V is TRBV5-1, with no clear D. CDR3 length: 13 residues. The germline V gene encodes CDR1 SGHRS and CDR2 YFSETQ. Deletions cut 0 bases from V and 6 bases from J, with 7 bases between. CDR3 amino acids: CASSLEGTQPQHF. The CDR3 DNA is TGCGCCAGCAGCTTGGAGGGCACTCAGCCCCAGCATTTT.

This clone was seen once. This chain links TRBV5-1 with TRBJ2-3; 8 nucleotides match TRBD2. This CDR3 contains 16 residues. Per the germline V gene, CDR1 is SGHRS and CDR2 is YFSETQ. Trimming removed 0 bases from V and 6 bases from J; junction bases left unmatched: 9. The CDR3 bases are TGCGCCAGCAGCTTGGCCACGAGGGCTAGCGGGGATACGCAGTATTTT. Its translation: CASSLATRASGDTQYF.

This clone was seen once. This sample includes further DNA sequences coding for the same CDR3. This chain uses TRBV9 with TRBJ2-7; the D is unclear. Trimming took off 2 bases at V and 1 base at J, with 10 bases between the two ends. Per the germline V gene, CDR1 is SGDLS and CDR2 is YYNGEE. The length of the CDR3 is 14 residues. In nucleotides, the CDR3 is TGTGCCAGCAGCGTTGGGATCCTTTCCTACGAGCAGTACTTC. Protein product: CASSVGILSYEQYF.

V and J are TRBV13 and TRBJ2-1; TRBD1 agrees at 8 bases. The trim removed 8 bases at V and 2 bases at J, leaving 8 bases unmatched. This CDR3 is built from 15 residues. Germline loops: CDR1 PRHDT, CDR2 FYEKMQ (reference sequence). Written as DNA, the CDR3 is TGTGCCAGCTTGAGAAGGGACAGGACCTACAATGAGCAGTTCTTC. Translating gives CASLRRDRTYNEQFF.

This clone was recorded only once. The same CDR3 arises from other DNA sequences in this sample as well. The chain employs TRBV5-6 and TRBJ2-7; D is perhaps TRBD2 (5 bases). Germline V gives CDR1 SGHDT, CDR2 YYEEEE. This CDR3 is built from 13 residues. Between the trimmed V and J ends, which lost 3 bases and 4 bases, there was a span of 11 bases. CDR3 sequence: CASSSGLPYEQYF. DNA for the CDR3: TGTGCCAGCAGCTCCGGACTCCCATACGAGCAGTACTTC.

The chain combines TRBV9 with TRBJ2-5, with D perhaps TRBD1 or TRBD2 (5 bases each). V shed 2 bases and J shed 4 bases, with 9 bases lying between them. The CDR3 loop spans 13 amino acids. Germline loops: CDR1 SGDLS, CDR2 YYNGEE. Here the CDR3 DNA reads TGTGCCAGCAGCGTGGGGACGTTAGAGACCCAGTACTTC. Protein: CASSVGTLETQYF.

V and J are TRBV5-1 and TRBJ2-2; D unclear. This CDR3 has 13 amino acids. CDR1 is SGHRS, CDR2 YFSETQ, per germline. Trimming cost V 7 bases and J 0 bases, with 7 bases left between them. The CDR3 nucleotides read TGCGCCAGCTCTGGGCCGAACACCGGGGAGCTGTTTTTT. Its protein product is CASSGPNTGELFF. The full variable domain, with the rest looked up from reference TRBV5-1 and TRBJ2-2, is KAGVTQTPRYLIKTRGQQVTLSCSPISGHRSVSWYQQTPGQGLQFLFEYFSETQRNKGNFPGRFSGRQFSNSRSEMNVSTLELGDSALYLCASSGPNTGELFFGEGSRLTVL.

The chain recombines TRBV5-1 with TRBJ2-3, with 8 positions matching TRBD1. This CDR3 spans 15 amino acids. V trimming: 5 bases; J trimming: 4 bases; junction bases outside the gene matches: 9. The germline V gene has CDR1 SGHRS and CDR2 YFSETQ. The CDR3 protein is CASSFLTGAPDTQYF. The CDR3 nucleotides read TGCGCCAGCAGTTTTTTGACAGGGGCCCCAGATACGCAGTATTTT. The full variable domain, completed using reference TRBV5-1 and TRBJ2-3, is KAGVTQTPRYLIKTRGQQVTLSCSPISGHRSVSWYQQTPGQGLQFLFEYFSETQRNKGNFPGRFSGRQFSNSRSEMNVSTLELGDSALYLCASSFLTGAPDTQYFGPGTRLTVL.

V usage is TRBV6-5 and J usage is TRBJ2-1, with D unresolved. This CDR3 has 13 amino acids. Germline lookup yields CDR1 MNHEY and CDR2 SVGAGI. The V and J ends lost 0 bases and 14 bases respectively, with 14 bases between them. The DNA of the CDR3 is TGTGCCAGCAGTTACTCACGTGGCGGCCGTAAGTTCTTC. Its protein is CASSYSRGGRKFF.

Notes on this clone: The sample has other DNA sequences that encode this CDR3 too. The V gene is TRBV2, the J gene TRBJ2-1, with D maybe TRBD1 (6 bases). The CDR3 spans 15 residues. Germline V gives CDR1 SNHLY, CDR2 FYNNEI. V was clipped by 3 bases and J by 4 bases, with 13 bases between them. In DNA form, the CDR3 reads TGTGCCAGCAGTGACCTGGGGGCGAATTACAATGAGCAGTTCTTC. Translated: CASSDLGANYNEQFF.

J is TRBJ1-1 and V is TRBV7-6; 7 nucleotides agree with TRBD1. The germline CDR1 and CDR2 sequences are SGHVS and FNYEAQ. The CDR3 totals 14 residues. V trimming: 4 bases; J trimming: 8 bases; junction bases outside the gene matches: 10. The CDR3 sequence is CASSSDRMGAEAFF. The CDR3 bases are TGTGCCAGCAGCTCGGACAGGATGGGTGCGGAAGCTTTCTTT.

The V and J genes are TRBV6-1 and TRBJ2-3, with D hard to call. Trimming removed 4 bases from V and 4 bases from J, with 15 bases in between. Looked up from germline, CDR1 is MNHNS and CDR2 is SASEGT. The CDR3 is 15 residues long. Written as DNA, the CDR3 is TGTGCCAGCAGTGTTAACCCGAGGCTCGCAGATACGCAGTATTTT. This sequence encodes CASSVNPRLADTQYF.

Worth noting for this clone: Additional DNA sequences in this sample encode the identical CDR3. The V and J genes are TRBV7-2 and TRBJ2-5, with D hard to call. Trimming removed 5 bases from V and 2 bases from J, with 12 bases in between. This CDR3 comprises 14 residues. Germline V gene lookup returns CDR1 SGHTA and CDR2 FQGNSA. The CDR3 here is CASSPRWSQETQYF. The CDR3 DNA reads TGTGCCAGCAGCCCCCGCTGGAGTCAAGAGACCCAGTACTTC.

The V and J genes are TRBV7-2 and TRBJ1-3, with D unresolved. The CDR3 is 16 residues long. Trimming took off 4 bases at V and 0 bases at J, with 13 bases between the two ends. Germline V lookup: CDR1 SGHTA, CDR2 FQGNSA. The CDR3 region has the DNA TGTGCCAGCAGCTCCACGGGCGGGTACTCTGGAAACACCATATATTTT. Its protein is CASSSTGGYSGNTIYF.

DNA for the CDR3: TGTGCCAGCAGCTTTACATTACCGGGACAGGGGGGCACAGATACGCAGTATTTT. Protein: CASSFTLPGQGGTDTQYF. The chain is built from TRBV9 and TRBJ2-3; 11 nucleotides align to TRBD1. This CDR3 is built from 18 residues. The V gene end was trimmed by 4 bases and the J gene end by 1 base; junction bases not matched to a gene: 11. Germline lookup yields CDR1 SGDLS and CDR2 YYNGEE.

This rearrangement joins TRBV5-4 to TRBJ2-4, with D unresolved. V lost 0 bases, J lost 5 bases, and 3 bases lay in between. Per the germline V gene, CDR1 is SGHNT and CDR2 is YYREEE (reference sequence). This CDR3 has 12 amino acids. The CDR3 region has the DNA TGTGCCAGCAGCTTGGATGAAAACATTCAGTACTTC. Amino acid sequence: CASSLDENIQYF.

V and J are TRBV14 and TRBJ1-6, with D possibly TRBD1 on 5 matching bases. The CDR3 has 14 amino acids. CDR1 and CDR2 (germline): SGHDN, FVKESK. Trimming cost V 1 base and J 10 bases, with 11 bases left between them. CDR3 region: CASSQVGAGSPLHF. The CDR3 DNA follows: TGTGCCAGCAGCCAAGTTGGGGCCGGGTCACCCCTCCACTTT. The variable domain in full, with the rest retrieved from reference TRBV14 and TRBJ1-6, is EAGVTQFPSHSVIEKGQTVTLRCDPISGHDNLYWYRRVMGKEIKFLLHFVKESKQDESGMPNNRFLAERTGGTYSTLKVQPAELEDSGVYFCASSQVGAGSPLHFGNGTRLTVT.

This clone was detected a few times. The chain carries TRBV6-1 and TRBJ1-5; TRBD1 is a possible D gene (5 bases). Per the germline V gene, CDR1 is MNHNS and CDR2 is SASEGT. There are 16 residues in the CDR3. Trimming left V 2 bases short and J 0 bases short, with 11 bases between. The DNA of the CDR3 is TGTGCCAGCAGTGAACTACAGGATTATAGCAATCAGCCCCAGCATTTT. Protein: CASSELQDYSNQPQHF.

CDR3 in amino acids: CASRLQGLNTEAFF. The CDR3 coding sequence is TGTGCCAGTAGGCTACAGGGGTTGAACACTGAAGCTTTCTTT. This chain connects TRBV19 to TRBJ1-1, with 7 nucleotides matching TRBD1. The CDR3 has 14 amino acids. The J segment lost 0 bases and the V segment lost 6 bases, leaving 4 bases of the junction unmatched. Germline V gene sequence: CDR1 LNHDA, CDR2 SQIVND (reference sequence).

The chain links TRBV2 to TRBJ1-2; TRBD1 might be the D (6 bases). From germline, CDR1 is SNHLY and CDR2 FYNNEI. This CDR3 region has 16 residues. Between the trimmed V and J ends, which lost 4 bases and 8 bases, there was a span of 23 bases. CDR3 region: CASSAQTLQGEDGYTF. The DNA of the CDR3 is TGTGCCAGCAGTGCCCAAACCTTACAGGGTGAGGACGGCTACACCTTC. Variable domain in full (rest from reference TRBV2 and TRBJ1-2): EPEVTQTPSHQVTQMGQEVILRCVPISNHLYFYWYRQILGQKVEFLVSFYNNEISEKSEIFDDQFSVERPDGSNFTLKIRSTKLEDSAMYFCASSAQTLQGEDGYTFGSGTRLTVV.

J is TRBJ2-1 and V is TRBV15, with 9 nucleotides matching TRBD2. This CDR3 region has 13 residues. The germline CDR1 and CDR2 sequences are LNHNV and YYDKDF (reference sequence). V gave up 2 bases and J gave up 8 bases; unmatched junction bases: 1. Here the CDR3 reads CATSRRLADEQFF. As DNA, the CDR3 is TGTGCCACCAGCAGAAGACTAGCGGATGAGCAGTTCTTC.

The chain carries TRBV5-6 and TRBJ2-5; no definite D call. The CDR3 sequence is 15 residues long. Germline CDR1 and CDR2: SGHDT and YYEEEE. V lost 0 bases to trimming and J lost 0 bases, with 9 bases between them. CDR3 DNA sequence: TGTGCCAGCAGCTTGGAACGGTCGTACCAAGAGACCCAGTACTTC. Protein sequence: CASSLERSYQETQYF.

The rearrangement uses TRBV30 and TRBJ1-4; 10 positions match TRBD1. In germline, CDR1 is GTSNPN, CDR2 SVGIG (reference sequence). The CDR3 runs to 14 residues. Losses at the gene ends were 5 bases for V and 7 bases for J; bases not matched to a gene: 7. CDR3 nucleotides: TGTGCCTGGGGACAGGGGGTGGTCGCTGAAAAACTGTTTTTT. Translated, it gives CAWGQGVVAEKLFF.

The rearrangement links TRBV6-1 to TRBJ1-5; maybe TRBD1 (5 bases). V was clipped by 8 bases and J by 0 bases, with 11 bases between them. The CDR3 totals 14 residues. Germline loops: CDR1 MNHNS, CDR2 SASEGT. The CDR3 nucleotides read TGTGCCAGCTATGACAGAAATAGCAATCAGCCCCAGCATTTT. This sequence encodes CASYDRNSNQPQHF.

The J gene is TRBJ2-3, the V gene TRBV2; 10 bases agree with TRBD2. The germline V gene encodes CDR1 SNHLY and CDR2 FYNNEI. V lost 6 bases, J lost 2 bases, and 5 bases stayed unmatched. The CDR3 has 15 amino acids. CDR3 in DNA: TGTGCCAGCAGGTCTAGCGGGAGTTTCACAGATACGCAGTATTTT. Protein product: CASRSSGSFTDTQYF.

Concerning this clone: At one of its ends the junction is not consistent with the germline gene, which may arise from a read error. This chain links TRBV6-1 with TRBJ2-1; a possible D gene is TRBD2 (6 bases). This CDR3 has 13 residues. In germline, CDR1 is MNHNS, CDR2 SASEGT. The CDR3 loop reads CASGRGSNNEQFF. The CDR3 DNA follows: TGTGCCAGCGGGCGGGGCTCCAACAATGAGCAGTTCTTC.

Note on this clone: A much larger clonotype is one base distant, so this may be a read error. This chain links TRBV14 with TRBJ1-2; D remains ambiguous. This CDR3 spans 13 amino acids. Germline assignment: CDR1 SGHDN and CDR2 FVKESK. V lost 2 bases to trimming and J lost 2 bases, with 6 bases between them. Here the CDR3 reads CASSQNGNYGYTF. The CDR3 DNA sequence: TGTGCCAGCAGCCAAAACGGGAACTATGGCTACACCTTC.

This clone was recorded a few times. V usage is TRBV5-1 and J usage is TRBJ2-7; 9 bases agree with TRBD2. The CDR3 loop spans 14 amino acids. Germline CDR1 and CDR2: SGHRS and YFSETQ. After removal of 4 bases from V and 0 bases from J, the junction contained 2 bases not matched to a gene. The chain's CDR3 is CASSEGLASYEQYF. Written as DNA, the CDR3 is TGCGCCAGCAGCGAGGGACTAGCCTCCTACGAGCAGTACTTC.